Each of the 18 T cell receptor beta chains below was sequenced from the same sample in a study of T cell repertoires in cytomegalovirus infection. For these receptors, no antigen is known. A single record per CDR3 protein comes from TCRdb applying MiXCR to the reads. The repertoire holds about a million distinct CDR3 sequences, under 40% seen once, with roughly 13% in the top ten. The sequencing here drew on cultured CD8+ T cells from PBMCs, taken from culture after CMV antigen stimulation. The receptor source for this set is a human donor in good health (CMV status not recorded). Some clones in this sample may be carry-over from other donors' samples.

With regard to this clonotype: A much larger clone is a single base away; this may be a read error. This chain joins TRBV7-8 and TRBJ2-1; 8 bases line up with TRBD1. Germline trimming cut 5 bases from V and 6 bases from J; bases unmatched to any gene: 6. Germline V CDR1 and CDR2: SGHVS, FQNEAQ. The CDR3 is made up of 14 amino acids. CDR3 loop: CASSPSRGRNEQFF. For the CDR3, the DNA is TGTGCCAGCAGCCCAAGCAGGGGGCGCAATGAGCAGTTCTTC.

This clonotype came up many times. The chain is built from TRBV5-1 and TRBJ2-1, with 10 bases aligning to TRBD1. The CDR3 has 14 amino acids. Germline-derived CDR1 and CDR2 are SGHRS and YFSETQ. The junction had 10 bases not matched to a gene; V was cut back by 7 bases and J by 9 bases. The CDR3 reads CASSLGQGLVEQFF. CDR3 DNA: TGCGCCAGCTCCCTGGGACAGGGGTTGGTTGAGCAGTTCTTC.

The chain is built from TRBV6-2 or TRBV6-3 and TRBJ2-5; possibly TRBD1 for D (5 bases). The length of the CDR3 is 14 residues. The V end was cut by 6 bases, the J end by 1 base, with 12 bases between. Germline V gene lookup returns CDR1 MNHEY and CDR2 SVGEGT. Here the CDR3 reads CASSQTALQETQYF. Here the CDR3 DNA reads TGTGCCAGCAGCCAGACAGCACTCCAAGAGACCCAGTACTTC.

The chain joins TRBV24-1 to TRBJ2-3; D is undetermined. V gave up 2 bases and J gave up 0 bases, with 2 bases separating them. The germline V gene encodes CDR1 KGHDR and CDR2 SFDVKD. CDR3 length: 13 residues. This chain's CDR3 is CATSDSSTDTQYF. The CDR3 DNA reads as TGTGCCACCAGTGATTCTAGCACAGATACGCAGTATTTT.

This clonotype turned up a few times. The chain is built from TRBV12-3 or TRBV12-4 and TRBJ2-2; D not resolved. The length of the CDR3 is 14 residues. V was pared by 2 bases and J by 1 base, with 5 bases between. CDR3 in DNA: TGTGCCAGCAGTTTACAGGAGAACACCGGGGAGCTGTTTTTT. It is translated as CASSLQENTGELFF.

The chain carries TRBV27 and TRBJ2-5; TRBD2 matches 11 bases. The CDR3 spans 19 residues. V lost 8 bases to trimming and J lost 3 bases; unmatched junction nucleotides: 20. In germline, CDR1 is MNHEY, CDR2 SMNVEV (reference sequence). The CDR3 protein is CASALYNPAYSGGEETQYF. The DNA for the CDR3 is TGTGCCAGCGCCTTATATAATCCCGCGTATAGCGGGGGGGAAGAGACCCAGTACTTC.

The chain links TRBV19 to TRBJ1-1; D unresolved. The CDR3 contains 16 residues. V was clipped by 2 bases and J by 4 bases, with 17 bases between them. Germline lookup yields CDR1 LNHDA and CDR2 SQIVND (reference sequence). CDR3 sequence (DNA): TGTGCCAGTAGTATAATCCCTATTGGGGTGGTCACTGAAGCTTTCTTT. Its protein product is CASSIIPIGVVTEAFF.

The chain uses TRBV7-9 and TRBJ2-2; 8 bases match TRBD2. J was trimmed by 3 bases and V by 0 bases; bases with no gene match: 9. The CDR3 sequence is 18 residues long. Germline values: CDR1 SEHNR, CDR2 FQNEAQ (reference sequence). CDR3 bases: TGTGCCAGCAGCTTAGCCGGCGGGGGGCCCAGGGACACCGGGGAGCTGTTTTTT. It encodes CASSLAGGGPRDTGELFF. Together with reference TRBV7-9 and TRBJ2-2, the CDR3 gives the full variable domain: DTGVSQNPRHKITKRGQNVTFRCDPISEHNRLYWYRQTLGQGPEFLTYFQNEAQLEKSRLLSDRFSAERPKGSFSTLEIQRTEQGDSAMYLCASSLAGGGPRDTGELFFGEGSRLTVL.

The rearrangement uses TRBV6-4 and TRBJ2-2; TRBD1 is a possible D gene (5 bases). CDR3 length: 14 residues. Looked up from germline, CDR1 is MRHNA and CDR2 is SNTAGT. V lost 4 bases to trimming and J lost 4 bases, with 10 bases between them. The DNA of the CDR3 is TGTGCCAGCAGTGGGGGCCCGACCACCGGGGAGCTGTTTTTT. Translated, it gives CASSGGPTTGELFF.

This clonotype has more than one count but fewer than ten. The chain uses TRBV27 and TRBJ1-6; no clear D gene. The ends were cut back, 7 bases at V and 0 bases at J, with 10 bases in the middle. The CDR3 consists of 15 residues. Germline-derived CDR1 and CDR2 are MNHEY and SMNVEV (reference sequence). The CDR3 loop reads CASTRPSSYNSPLHF. The CDR3 region has the DNA TGTGCCAGCACCAGACCTAGCTCCTATAATTCACCCCTCCACTTT.

This chain joins TRBV27 and TRBJ2-1; D unresolved. Germline assignment: CDR1 MNHEY and CDR2 SMNVEV (reference sequence). Trimming pared 8 bases from V and 2 bases from J, leaving 16 bases between. The CDR3 runs 15 residues. The CDR3, as DNA: TGTGCCAGCCGTTCCGCACAGTCAACCTACAATGAGCAGTTCTTC. Encoded protein: CASRSAQSTYNEQFF.

J is TRBJ2-2 and V is TRBV4-1, with unresolved D. Germline loops: CDR1 MGHRA, CDR2 YSYEKL. The length of the CDR3 is 15 residues. The V and J ends lost 3 bases and 0 bases respectively, with 8 bases between them. The CDR3 DNA reads TGCGCCAGCAGCCATTCCACTACGAACACCGGGGAGCTGTTTTTT. Its protein is CASSHSTTNTGELFF.

The V call is TRBV5-1, the J call TRBJ2-5; D unresolved. The V end lost 3 bases, the J end lost 3 bases, and 9 bases lay between the germline ends. CDR1 is SGHRS and CDR2 is YFSETQ in the germline V gene. This CDR3 contains 13 residues. CDR3 nucleotides: TGCGCCAGCAGCTGGATCGGAGAAGAGACCCAGTACTTC. This translates into CASSWIGEETQYF. Full variable domain (remainder filled in from reference TRBV5-1 and TRBJ2-5): KAGVTQTPRYLIKTRGQQVTLSCSPISGHRSVSWYQQTPGQGLQFLFEYFSETQRNKGNFPGRFSGRQFSNSRSEMNVSTLELGDSALYLCASSWIGEETQYFGPGTRLLVL.

This clonotype occurred a few times. The CDR3 DNA is TGTGCCAGCAGCCAAGGTTCCTACTTGGGACTAGCGGGGGAGTACCAAGAGACCCAGTACTTC. This codes for CASSQGSYLGLAGEYQETQYF. The chain recombines TRBV4-2 with TRBJ2-5; TRBD2 aligns across 14 bases. Per the germline V gene, CDR1 is LGHNA and CDR2 is YNFKEQ. CDR3 length: 21 amino acids. V was clipped by 1 base and J by 0 bases; unmatched bases: 13.

Ten or more counts support this clonotype. V is TRBV12-3 or TRBV12-4 and J is TRBJ1-5, with a tentative D call TRBD1 (6 bases). This CDR3 is built from 15 residues. Trimming shortened V by 1 base and J by 4 bases, and 11 bases separated the two germline ends. CDR3 amino acids: CASSLGGQWNQPQHF. The DNA for the CDR3 is TGTGCCAGCAGTTTAGGAGGACAGTGGAATCAGCCCCAGCATTTT.

DNA for the CDR3: TGCGCCAGCAGCCAAGATCAGCCAGGGATTATTACAGATACGCAGTATTTT. It specifies CASSQDQPGIITDTQYF. This rearrangement joins TRBV4-1 to TRBJ2-3, with D tentatively TRBD1 (5 bases). The CDR3 loop spans 17 amino acids. The V gene's germline CDR1 is MGHRA and CDR2 YSYEKL. V lost 0 bases to trimming and J lost 3 bases, with 16 bases between them.

In its sample, this clonotype was seen a few times. The rearrangement links TRBV7-8 to TRBJ2-5, with D possibly TRBD1 on 6 matching bases. Germline values: CDR1 SGHVS, CDR2 FQNEAQ. V was clipped by 4 bases and J by 0 bases, with 15 bases between them. The CDR3 is 16 residues long. The CDR3 nucleotides are TGTGCCAGCAGCTACCCCAGGGGCGGTGACCAAGAGACCCAGTACTTC. Amino acids: CASSYPRGGDQETQYF.

This clonotype has a count of ten or more. The chain uses TRBV28 and TRBJ1-4; D is uncertain. Germline V gives CDR1 MDHEN, CDR2 SYDVKM. V was cut by 0 bases and J by 3 bases, with 5 bases left in between. CDR3 size: 14 residues. In DNA, the CDR3 is TGTGCCAGCAGTTTATGGGCAGCTAATGAAAAACTGTTTTTT. It is translated as CASSLWAANEKLFF.